Only a few counts were recorded for the clone carrying this T cell receptor beta chain. This CDR3 region has 15 residues. Trimming pared 0 bases from V and 2 bases from J, leaving 13 bases between. Germline V gene data show CDR1 as GTSNPN and CDR2 as SVGIG (reference sequence). The source of the sample is a study of beta chain features in type 1 diabetes. The isolated RNA, all of it, was reverse transcribed, so expressed TCRB transcripts were what got sequenced. Assay: immunoSEQ multiplex PCR; the TCRdb copy retains only in-frame clones and omits some. The table records more than 300,000 clones, roughly 13% of them present only once.

This clonotype originated in a man aged 18-30 years in good health. Sequencing was carried out using naive CD4+ T cells from blood. The V call is TRBV30, the J call TRBJ1-2; D call uncertain. For the CDR3, the DNA is TGTGCCTGGAGTGTGTCCCTATTCTTGAACTATGGCTACACCTTC. Translated, it gives CAWSVSLFLNYGYTF.